This T cell receptor beta chain appears in the sequencing data of a study of blood T cell repertoires in COVID-19. About the study: Whether acute or convalescent, the COVID-19 samples came from the United States, Italy and Spain. The cDNA or gDNA used as material had been derived from T cells, B-cell-depleted T cells, or PBMCs.

This CDR3 is built from 16 residues. CDR1 and CDR2 from the germline V gene are MNHEY and SMNVEV (reference sequence). Trimming removed 4 bases from V and 1 base from J, with 14 bases in between. Patients of the Seattle cohort, enrolled during active infection, were followed longitudinally. Authors' processing steps: From reference gene primer amplification, estimates of nucleated cell counts were derived. TCRdb's table, derived via immunoSEQ multiplex PCR, lists solely in-frame clones and lacks some. V and J calls and clone size are given by that table; D and trimming were obtained from the DNA. The sample contains 410,000 or so clones, 89% of which appear only once.

The origin of this receptor is a woman aged 40 to 49 with COVID-19, enrolled during active disease. The sequencing input was peripheral blood. The J gene is TRBJ1-3, the V gene TRBV27; TRBD1 is a possible D gene (5 bases). The CDR3 reads CASSSAGRISGNTIYF. The CDR3 DNA follows: TGTGCCAGCAGTTCAGCGGGACGGATTTCTGGAAACACCATATATTTT.